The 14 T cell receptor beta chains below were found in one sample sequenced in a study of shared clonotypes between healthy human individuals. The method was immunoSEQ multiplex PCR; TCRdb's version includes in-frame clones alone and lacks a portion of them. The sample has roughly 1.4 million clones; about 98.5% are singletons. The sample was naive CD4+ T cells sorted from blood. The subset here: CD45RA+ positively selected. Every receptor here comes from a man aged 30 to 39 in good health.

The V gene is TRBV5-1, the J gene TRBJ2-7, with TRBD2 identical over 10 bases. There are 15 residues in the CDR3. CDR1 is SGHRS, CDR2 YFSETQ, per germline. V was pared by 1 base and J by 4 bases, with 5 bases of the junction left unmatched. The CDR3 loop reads CASSLSLAGEYEQYF. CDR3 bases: TGCGCCAGCAGCTTGAGCCTAGCGGGAGAATACGAGCAGTACTTC.

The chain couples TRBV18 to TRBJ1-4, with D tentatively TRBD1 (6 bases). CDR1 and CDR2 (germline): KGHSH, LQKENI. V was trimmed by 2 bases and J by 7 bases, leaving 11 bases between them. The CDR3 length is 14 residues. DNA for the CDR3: TGTGCCAGCTCACCAGCGACAGGAAGTGAAAAACTGTTTTTT. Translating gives CASSPATGSEKLFF.

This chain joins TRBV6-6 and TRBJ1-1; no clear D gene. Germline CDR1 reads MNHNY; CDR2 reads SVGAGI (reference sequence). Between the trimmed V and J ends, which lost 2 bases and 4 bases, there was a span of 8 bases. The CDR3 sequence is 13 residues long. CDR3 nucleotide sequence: TGTGCCAGCAGTTACGGGGTTGGCACTGAAGCTTTCTTT. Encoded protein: CASSYGVGTEAFF.

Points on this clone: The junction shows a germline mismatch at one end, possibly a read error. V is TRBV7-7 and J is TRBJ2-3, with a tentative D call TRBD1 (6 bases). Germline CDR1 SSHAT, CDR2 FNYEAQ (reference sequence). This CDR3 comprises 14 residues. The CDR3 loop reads CASSLQGRADTQYF. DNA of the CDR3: TGTGCTAGCAGCTTGCAGGGGCGCGCAGATACGCAGTATTTT.

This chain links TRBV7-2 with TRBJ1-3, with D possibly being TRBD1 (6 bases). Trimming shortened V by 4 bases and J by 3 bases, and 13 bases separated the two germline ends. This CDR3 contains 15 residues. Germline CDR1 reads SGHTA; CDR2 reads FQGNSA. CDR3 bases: TGTGCCAGCAGCTCGAACAGGGTCCTTGGAAACACCATATATTTT. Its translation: CASSSNRVLGNTIYF.

CDR3 amino acids: CASSGRLAGDEQFF. The CDR3 nucleotides read TGTGCCAGCAGTGGAAGGCTAGCGGGAGATGAGCAGTTCTTC. This chain connects TRBV6-1 to TRBJ2-1; 10 bases match TRBD2. V gave up 4 bases and J gave up 8 bases; unmatched junction bases: 5. The CDR3 is 14 amino acids. CDR1 is MNHNS and CDR2 is SASEGT in the germline V gene.

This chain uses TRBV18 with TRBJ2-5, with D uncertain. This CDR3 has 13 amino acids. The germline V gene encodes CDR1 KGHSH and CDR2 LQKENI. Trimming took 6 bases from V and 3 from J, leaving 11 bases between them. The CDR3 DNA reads TGTGCCAGCTCGCCAAAGCTGAAAGAGACCCAGTACTTC. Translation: CASSPKLKETQYF. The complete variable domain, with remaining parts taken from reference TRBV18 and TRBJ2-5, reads NAGVMQNPRHLVRRRGQEARLRCSPMKGHSHVYWYRQLPEEGLKFMVYLQKENIIDESGMPKERFSAEFPKEGPSILRIQQVVRGDSAAYFCASSPKLKETQYFGPGTRLLVL.

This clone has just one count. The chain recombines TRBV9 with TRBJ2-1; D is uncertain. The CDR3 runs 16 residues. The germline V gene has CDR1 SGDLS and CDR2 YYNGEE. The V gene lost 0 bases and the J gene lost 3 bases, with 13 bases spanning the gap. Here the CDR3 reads CASSVGQQMNYNEQFF. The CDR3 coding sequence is TGTGCCAGCAGCGTAGGTCAGCAAATGAACTACAATGAGCAGTTCTTC.

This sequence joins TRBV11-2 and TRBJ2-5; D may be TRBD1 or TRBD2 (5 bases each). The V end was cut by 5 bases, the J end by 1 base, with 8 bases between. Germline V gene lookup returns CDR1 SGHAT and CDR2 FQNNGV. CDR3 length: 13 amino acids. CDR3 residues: CASSAGSQETQYF. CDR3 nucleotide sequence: TGTGCCAGCAGCGCAGGGAGCCAAGAGACCCAGTACTTC.

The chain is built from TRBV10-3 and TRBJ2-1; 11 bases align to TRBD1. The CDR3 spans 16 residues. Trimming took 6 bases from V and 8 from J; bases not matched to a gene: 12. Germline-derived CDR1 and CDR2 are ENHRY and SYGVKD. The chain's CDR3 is CAIRERGQGAQDEQFF. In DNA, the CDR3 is TGTGCCATCAGAGAACGAGGACAGGGGGCGCAAGATGAGCAGTTCTTC.

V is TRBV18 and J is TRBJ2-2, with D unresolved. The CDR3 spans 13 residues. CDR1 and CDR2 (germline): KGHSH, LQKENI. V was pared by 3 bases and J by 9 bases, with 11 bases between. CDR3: CASSPQTLRELFF. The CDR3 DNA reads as TGTGCCAGCTCACCCCAGACCCTCAGGGAGCTGTTTTTT. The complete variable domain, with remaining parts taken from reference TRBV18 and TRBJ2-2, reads NAGVMQNPRHLVRRRGQEARLRCSPMKGHSHVYWYRQLPEEGLKFMVYLQKENIIDESGMPKERFSAEFPKEGPSILRIQQVVRGDSAAYFCASSPQTLRELFFGEGSRLTVL.

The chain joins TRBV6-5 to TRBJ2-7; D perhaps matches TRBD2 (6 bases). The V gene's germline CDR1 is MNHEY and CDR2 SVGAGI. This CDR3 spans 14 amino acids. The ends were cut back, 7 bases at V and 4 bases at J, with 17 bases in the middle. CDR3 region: CASKSGGELYEQYF. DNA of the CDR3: TGTGCCAGCAAATCGGGCGGGGAACTTTACGAGCAGTACTTC.

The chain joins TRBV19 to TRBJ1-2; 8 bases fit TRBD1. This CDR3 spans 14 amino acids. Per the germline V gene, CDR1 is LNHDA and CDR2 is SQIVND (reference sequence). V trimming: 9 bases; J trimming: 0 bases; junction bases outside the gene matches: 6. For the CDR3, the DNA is TGTGCCAGCTCCGGGACAGGATCTAACTATGGCTACACCTTC. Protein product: CASSGTGSNYGYTF.

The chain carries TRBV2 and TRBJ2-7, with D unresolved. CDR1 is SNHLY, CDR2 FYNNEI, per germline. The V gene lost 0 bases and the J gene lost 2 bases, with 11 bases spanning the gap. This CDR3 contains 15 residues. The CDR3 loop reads CASSEAPGGTYEQYF. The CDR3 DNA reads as TGTGCCAGCAGTGAAGCGCCAGGTGGAACCTACGAGCAGTACTTC.